This T cell receptor (beta chain) came from a study of early T cells in non-severe SARS-CoV-2 infection. In the study overall: The chains were unpaired, and the sequenced material was bulk RNA from unsorted whole blood. Findings of the study overall: The study's VDJdb matching favored anti-spike CD8 responses and missed private and CD4 specificities.

A few counts support this clonotype. Its antigen is unidentified. With V trimmed by 7 bases and J by 4 bases, 5 bases remained unmatched. Germline lookup yields CDR1 SQVTM and CDR2 ANQGSEA. The CDR3 length is 13 residues. A single record per CDR3 protein comes from TCRdb applying MiXCR to the 5' RACE reads. This table holds under 80,000 distinct CDR3 sequences, around 10% found once. Sequencing used whole blood. The chain is built from TRBV29-1 and TRBJ1-5; 9 bases agree with TRBD1. The source is an adult who was a healthcare worker with PCR-confirmed SARS-CoV-2 infection or an uninfected control (not recorded which). DNA of the CDR3: TGCAGCGCTTGGACAGGGGCAAATCAGCCCCAGCATTTT. Amino acid sequence: CSAWTGANQPQHF. Variable domain in full (rest from reference TRBV29-1 and TRBJ1-5): SAVISQKPSRDICQRGTSLTIQCQVDSQVTMMFWYRQQPGQSLTLIATANQGSEATYESGFVIDKFPISRPNLTFSTLTVSNMSPEDSSIYLCSAWTGANQPQHFGDGTRLSIL.